This T cell receptor (beta chain) was sequenced during a study of cytomegalovirus exposure and HLA in healthy donors. The study, taken as a whole, reports: In vitro, three CMV-associated chains proved specific for CMV antigens.

CDR1 is SQVTM and CDR2 is ANQGSEA in the germline V gene. The CDR3 runs 13 residues. V was clipped by 1 base and J by 0 bases, with 6 bases between them. On this clone itself: The antigen is unknown.

PCR was performed using 60 Vbeta and 13 Jbeta primers. Only in-frame clones appear in the TCRdb table, and some are missing; sequencing was by immunoSEQ multiplex PCR. The data show about 150,000 clones, with around 74% seen just once and approximately 3% held by the top ten. The sequence derives from a man between 18 and 35 years old in good health and CMV-seronegative. This chain links TRBV29-1 with TRBJ1-2; D is unresolved. Sequencing was performed on PBMCs. CDR3 nucleotides: TGCAGCGTTGAAGCAGGTCCTAACTATGGCTACACCTTC. It codes for CSVEAGPNYGYTF.